The 11 T cell receptor beta chains in this list originate from one sample, sequenced in a study of cytomegalovirus exposure and HLA in healthy donors. The PCR was carried out with 60 Vbeta primers and 13 Jbeta primers. Sequencing was performed with immunoSEQ multiplex PCR; in TCRdb, only in-frame clones are kept and a portion is missing. The profile covers around 67,000 clones, with 85% to 90% appearing a single time and around 10% taken by the ten largest. The specimen sequenced was PBMCs. The receptors derive from a woman aged 25 to 39 in good health and CMV-seropositive.

Here the CDR3 DNA reads TGTGCCAGCAGCCCGTGGCCCGACTCCTACGAGCAGTACTTC. This codes for CASSPWPDSYEQYF. The chain couples TRBV5-4 to TRBJ2-7; D unclear. Trimming took off 4 bases at V and 0 bases at J, with 11 bases between the two ends. CDR3 length equals 14 residues. Germline lookup yields CDR1 SGHNT and CDR2 YYREEE (reference sequence).

The genes are TRBV19 and TRBJ2-2; 13 bases map to TRBD2. In germline, CDR1 is LNHDA, CDR2 SQIVND (reference sequence). V dropped 6 bases and J dropped 6; count of bases not matched to a gene: 4. The CDR3 is 15 residues long. CDR3 residues: CASRITSGRAGELFF. DNA of the CDR3: TGTGCCAGTAGGATCACTAGCGGGAGGGCCGGGGAGCTGTTTTTT.

The chain employs TRBV5-1 and TRBJ2-2; the D gene is possibly TRBD2 (7 bases). Deletions cut 7 bases from V and 10 bases from J, with 14 bases between. Germline CDR1 and CDR2: SGHRS and YFSETQ. The CDR3 spans 12 residues. The CDR3 region is CASAVRGQELFF. For the CDR3, the DNA is TGCGCCAGCGCCGTGCGGGGGCAGGAGCTGTTTTTT. The entire variable domain, with the rest obtained from reference TRBV5-1 and TRBJ2-2, is as follows: KAGVTQTPRYLIKTRGQQVTLSCSPISGHRSVSWYQQTPGQGLQFLFEYFSETQRNKGNFPGRFSGRQFSNSRSEMNVSTLELGDSALYLCASAVRGQELFFGEGSRLTVL.

CDR3 sequence: CASSQGLAGLGNTGELFF. CDR3 coding DNA: TGTGCCAGCAGCCAAGGACTAGCGGGATTGGGGAACACCGGGGAGCTGTTTTTT. This chain uses TRBV4-2 with TRBJ2-2, with 11 bases that match TRBD2. Looked up from germline, CDR1 is LGHNA and CDR2 is YNFKEQ. The CDR3 loop spans 18 amino acids. With 1 base clipped from V and 1 base from J, the junction kept 5 bases outside the gene matches.

The rearrangement links TRBV28 to TRBJ2-3; 16 bases match TRBD2. Germline assignment: CDR1 MDHEN and CDR2 SYDVKM. V was pared by 6 bases and J by 7 bases, with 7 bases of the junction left unmatched. CDR3 length: 16 amino acids. The CDR3: CASRAGLAGGDNTQYF. The DNA for the CDR3 is TGTGCCAGCAGAGCGGGACTAGCGGGAGGGGATAATACGCAGTATTTT.

The V call is TRBV7-9, the J call TRBJ1-1; D possibly corresponds to TRBD1 (5 bases). CDR3 size: 15 residues. Trimming left V 0 bases short and J 7 bases short, with 15 bases between. Germline CDR1 reads SEHNR; CDR2 reads FQNEAQ (reference sequence). For the CDR3, the DNA is TGTGCCAGCAGCTTAGCAAGGTCAGGGCCCAGTGAAGCTTTCTTT. It specifies CASSLARSGPSEAFF. The entire variable domain, with the rest obtained from reference TRBV7-9 and TRBJ1-1, is as follows: DTGVSQNPRHKITKRGQNVTFRCDPISEHNRLYWYRQTLGQGPEFLTYFQNEAQLEKSRLLSDRFSAERPKGSFSTLEIQRTEQGDSAMYLCASSLARSGPSEAFFGQGTRLTVV.

The V and J genes are TRBV11-3 and TRBJ2-7; no clear D. Per germline, CDR1 SGHNT and CDR2 YENEEA. The CDR3 extends over 16 amino acids. Trimming took off 5 bases at V and 4 bases at J, with 21 bases between the two ends. The CDR3 coding sequence is TGTGCCAGCAGCACGCCGCTGATAGACACCGGATACGAGCAGTACTTC. Amino acids: CASSTPLIDTGYEQYF.

This chain connects TRBV19 to TRBJ2-1, with D tentatively TRBD1 (5 bases). The germline CDR1 and CDR2 sequences are LNHDA and SQIVND (reference sequence). This CDR3 is built from 15 residues. V lost 7 bases and J 8 bases, leaving 21 bases between the germline ends. The CDR3 bases are TGTGCCAGTAAGAGTGGGGCTAGTGGTGTCCATGAGCAGTTCTTC. This gives the protein CASKSGASGVHEQFF.

This sequence joins TRBV30 and TRBJ1-1; no reliable D call. CDR1 is GTSNPN and CDR2 is SVGIG in the germline V gene (reference sequence). Trimming took 2 bases from V and 1 from J, leaving 14 bases between them. The length of the CDR3 is 15 residues. The CDR3 nucleotides are TGTGCCTGGAGTCGGGTGCTACAACGGAACACTGAAGCTTTCTTT. This codes for CAWSRVLQRNTEAFF.

This clone appeared once. This chain links TRBV11-3 with TRBJ2-3, with D perhaps TRBD2 (5 bases). The CDR3 sequence is 14 residues long. Germline CDR1 is SGHNT and CDR2 is YENEEA. V was pared by 1 base and J by 4 bases, with 9 bases between. The CDR3 coding sequence is TGTGCCAGCAGCTTAGTGGCGGGCGCAGATACGCAGTATTTT. Residues: CASSLVAGADTQYF.

J is TRBJ2-1 and V is TRBV4-2; 9 nucleotides line up with TRBD2. Trimming cost V 3 bases and J 7 bases; bases outside gene matches: 7. This CDR3 comprises 15 residues. Germline CDR1 and CDR2: LGHNA and YNFKEQ. CDR3 amino acids: CASSHLAGPGNEQFF. The CDR3 coding sequence is TGTGCCAGCAGCCATCTAGCGGGACCGGGAAATGAGCAGTTCTTC.